The clone carrying this TCR beta chain has just a few counts. The data belong to a study of human T cells and chemical hapten exposure. As for the study in general: Patients, a majority of them female, were diagnosed with alopecia areata, totalis or universalis.

A single record per CDR3 protein comes from TCRdb applying MiXCR to the RACE reads. Of roughly 380,000 distinct CDR3 sequences detected, 5% to 6.5% appear once; the ten largest clones hold 2% to 3%. V was clipped by 2 bases and J by 1 base; unmatched bases: 7. CDR1 is SSHAT and CDR2 is FNYEAQ in the germline V gene (reference sequence). The CDR3 consists of 16 residues. As to time point: pre-sensitization, week 0. The sample's treatment: therapeutic diphenylcyclopropenone sensitization with weekly scalp DPC. The receptor was derived from a woman aged 45-60 years with alopecia areata. Some clones in this sample may be carry-over from other donors' samples. V and J are TRBV7-7 and TRBJ2-5; 7 bases fit TRBD2. This sample comprised whole blood, obtained in connection with sensitization to the hapten diphenylcyclopropenone (DPC). The CDR3 region has the DNA TGTGCCAGCAGCTTAACGGGAGGCGGAGGCCAAGAGACCCAGTACTTC. Translated, it gives CASSLTGGGGQETQYF.